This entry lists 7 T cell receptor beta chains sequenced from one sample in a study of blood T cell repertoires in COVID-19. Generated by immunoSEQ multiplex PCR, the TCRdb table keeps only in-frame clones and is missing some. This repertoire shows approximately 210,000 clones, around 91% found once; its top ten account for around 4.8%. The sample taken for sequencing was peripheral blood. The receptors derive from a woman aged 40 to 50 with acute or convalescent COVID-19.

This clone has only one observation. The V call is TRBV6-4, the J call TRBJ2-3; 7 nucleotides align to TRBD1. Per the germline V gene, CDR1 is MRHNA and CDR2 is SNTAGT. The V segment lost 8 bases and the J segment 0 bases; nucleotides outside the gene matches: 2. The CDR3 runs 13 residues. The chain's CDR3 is CASGQDSTDTQYF. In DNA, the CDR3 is TGTGCCAGCGGACAGGACAGCACAGATACGCAGTATTTT.

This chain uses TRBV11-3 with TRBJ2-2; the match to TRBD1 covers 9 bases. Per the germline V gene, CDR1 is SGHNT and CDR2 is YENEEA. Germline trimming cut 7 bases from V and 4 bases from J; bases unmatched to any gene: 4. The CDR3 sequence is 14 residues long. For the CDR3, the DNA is TGTGCCAGCAAACAGGGGGCCGGCACCGGGGAGCTGTTTTTT. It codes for CASKQGAGTGELFF.

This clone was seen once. The CDR3 reads CATSEGPGQGYSEAFF. The DNA of the CDR3 is TGTGCCACCAGTGAAGGGCCCGGACAGGGGTACTCTGAAGCTTTCTTT. The J gene is TRBJ1-1, the V gene TRBV24-1; the match to TRBD1 covers 9 bases. Germline V gene lookup returns CDR1 KGHDR and CDR2 SFDVKD. The CDR3 covers 16 residues. The trim removed 4 bases at V and 6 bases at J, leaving 11 bases unmatched.

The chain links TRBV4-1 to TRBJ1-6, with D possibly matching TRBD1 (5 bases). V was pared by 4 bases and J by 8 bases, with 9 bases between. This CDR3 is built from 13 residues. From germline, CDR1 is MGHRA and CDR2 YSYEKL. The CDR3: CASSPDSYSPLHF. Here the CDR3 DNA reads TGCGCCAGCAGCCCCGACAGCTATTCACCCCTCCACTTT.

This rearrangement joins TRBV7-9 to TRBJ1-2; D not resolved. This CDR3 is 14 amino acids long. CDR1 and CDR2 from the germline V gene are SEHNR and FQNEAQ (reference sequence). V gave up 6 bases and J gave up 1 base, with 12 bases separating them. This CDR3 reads CASRPTSYNYGYTF. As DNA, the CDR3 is TGTGCCAGCAGACCAACCAGTTATAACTATGGCTACACCTTC.

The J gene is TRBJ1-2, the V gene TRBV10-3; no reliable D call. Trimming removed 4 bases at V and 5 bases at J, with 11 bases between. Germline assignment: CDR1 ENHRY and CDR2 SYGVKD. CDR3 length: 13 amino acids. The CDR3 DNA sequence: TGTGCCATCAGTGCCGCGTTCAGGTATGGCTACACCTTC. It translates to CAISAAFRYGYTF.

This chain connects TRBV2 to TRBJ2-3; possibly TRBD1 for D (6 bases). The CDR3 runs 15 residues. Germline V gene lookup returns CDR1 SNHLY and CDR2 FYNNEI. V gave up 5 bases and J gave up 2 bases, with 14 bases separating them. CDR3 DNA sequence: TGTGCCAGCAGTCTTCTAGAGGGGGACACAGATACGCAGTATTTT. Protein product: CASSLLEGDTDTQYF.